This entry features one T cell receptor (beta chain) sequence. There is no known antigen for this receptor. Per-base quality was not reported, and no clone a single base away is much larger than it. This sample stems from a study of blood T cell repertoires in COVID-19 (dated by TCRdb to the early 2020s). In the study overall: The collaborator samples originated in the United States, Italy and Spain and spanned the acute and convalescent phases of COVID-19. The material from the prospective study consisted of cDNA or gDNA derived from T cells, B-cell-depleted T cells, or PBMCs. The dataset comprised deeply sampled blood TCRbeta repertoires from subjects exposed to, actively infected with, or recovered from COVID-19. The repertoires were made available in a free public database intended to serve as a resource for research on the immune response to SARS-CoV-2. The samples were drawn from the first 160 participants of the ongoing ImmuneRACE study and from some 1,300 subjects provided by 6 global collaborators. Sample metadata almost always included a de-identified subject ID, COVID-19 status, age in years and sex. Where available, HLA class I and class II types were obtained from metadata supplied by the sample provider rather than from assay-based typing. On the study overall, not on this receptor specifically: The quantity of clinical and demographic metadata differed by source and by participant and was supplied without curation.

TCRbeta CDR3 regions were amplified from genomic DNA by means of the immunoSEQ Assay, a bias-controlled multiplex PCR. In the authors' own workflow: Within the assay, amplification of reference gene primers was used to estimate how many nucleated cells each sample contained. To quantify the absolute abundance of each unique TCRbeta CDR3 rearrangement, sequence reads were collapsed and filtered. Productive Simpson clonality was computed per sample as the square root of Simpson's diversity index over productive rearrangements. TCRdb re-hosts the immuneACCESS table, in-frame sequences only. Its copies lack some clones; in the studies checked, an unresolved V gene accounts for under half of them, and the cause for the rest is not known. V, J and clone size reflect that table, while D and trimming were determined from the DNA. The sample yields under 55,000 clones; about 78% were counted once. The ten largest clones take up about 5.8% of the sample.

CDR1 and CDR2 are drawn from the germline V gene: MGHRA, YSYEKL. At the junction V is shortened by 3 bases and J by 11 bases, with 10 bases in between. The CDR3 has 11 amino acids, counting the end cysteine and phenylalanine. The read is trimmed to its CDR3 DNA, 33 bases read in frame from base 1. Enrolling through a virtual design, the prospective study's participants ranged in age from roughly 18 to 100 years and lived across around 25 United States geographic areas. In the prospective study, participants were assigned to cohorts based on the clinical history participants reported in a screening survey and a study questionnaire. In the prospective study, whole blood, serum and a nasopharyngeal or oropharyngeal swab were collected from each participant by mobile phlebotomists. Over an approximately two-month period, participants in the prospective study had the option of providing additional blood draws and questionnaires. Before DNA extraction, blood samples from the prospective study were shipped at room temperature or frozen.

The chain employs TRBV4-1 and TRBJ1-1; confidence is insufficient to name the D gene. The sample was PBMCs or T cells enriched from blood (not recorded which). The sequence was obtained from a woman aged 45-60 years with acute COVID-19. The nucleotides are TGCGCCAGCAGCCACACAGCCGGCGCTTTCTTT. This encodes CASSHTAGAFF.